A single TCR beta chain is shown here with its context. Losses at the gene ends were 5 bases for V and 2 bases for J; bases not matched to a gene: 8. The CDR3 contains 15 residues. Germline values: CDR1 SGHTA, CDR2 FQGNSA. Using immunoSEQ multiplex PCR, the repertoire was profiled, and TCRdb retains in-frame clones only, with some absent. The sample holds roughly 80,000 clones, 85% to 95% seen once. The sample belongs to a study of technical replicates of blood from a few donors. The rearrangement links TRBV7-2 to TRBJ1-2; 7 nucleotides align to TRBD1. The sequenced sample consisted of T cells isolated from PBMCs. This TCR derives from a human donor in good health. CDR3 region: CASSETGNANYGYTF. The CDR3 region has the DNA TGTGCCAGCAGCGAGACAGGGAATGCGAACTATGGCTACACCTTC. Using reference TRBV7-2 and TRBJ1-2 for the parts outside the CDR3, the full variable domain is GAGVSQSPSNKVTEKGKDVELRCDPISGHTALYWYRQSLGQGLEFLIYFQGNSAPDKSGLPSDRFSAERTGGSVSTLTIQRTQQEDSAVYLCASSETGNANYGYTFGSGTRLTVV.